This TCR beta chain emerged from a study of CD8+CD57+ T cells in acquired aplastic anemia. As for the study in general: Across the sorted CD4+ and CD8+ cells, DNA amounts averaged roughly 3.5 ug.

CDR1 SGHDT and CDR2 YYEEEE come from the germline V gene. The CDR3 spans 15 residues. V shed 1 base and J shed 3 bases, with 11 bases lying between them. The template used for profiling TCR beta VDJ and CDR3 was genomic DNA. TCRdb independently ran MiXCR on the reads; one entry per CDR3 protein. The top ten hold under 5% of the sample, which has hundreds of thousands of distinct CDR3 sequences, under 80% seen once. The gene calls are TRBV5-6 and TRBJ1-5; D gene uncertain. Sequencing was carried out using sorted CD4+, CD8+, or CD8+CD57+ T cells (not recorded which) from PBMCs. The sequence was collected from a human donor in good health, serving as a control. CDR3 nucleotides: TGTGCCAGCAGCTTGACTAGCGCAAACAATCAGCCCCAGCATTTT. This codes for CASSLTSANNQPQHF.